This entry lists 10 T cell receptor beta chains sequenced from one sample in a study of T cell responses to AZD1222 COVID-19 vaccine. Measured with immunoSEQ multiplex PCR; TCRdb has only the in-frame clones, and not every one. The sample lists approximately 100,000 clones; about 89% were seen once. The material sequenced was peripheral blood, taken on day 0 of AZD1222 vaccination. The origin of the receptors is an adult in good health.

This clone was seen a single time. This chain connects TRBV6-5 to TRBJ2-1; TRBD2 matches 11 bases. The V gene end was trimmed by 6 bases and the J gene end by 5 bases; junction bases not matched to a gene: 6. The CDR3 has 15 residues. Germline V gene sequence: CDR1 MNHEY, CDR2 SVGAGI. CDR3 in DNA: TGTGCCAGCAGCCCCGGGACTAGCGGACACAATGAGCAGTTCTTC. Translating it yields CASSPGTSGHNEQFF.

This chain joins TRBV10-2 and TRBJ1-1; D call uncertain. Germline values: CDR1 WSHSY, CDR2 SAAADI. The CDR3 has 15 residues. V lost 2 bases and J 5 bases, leaving 15 bases between the germline ends. Written as DNA, the CDR3 is TGCGCCAGCAGTGAGAGGCGAAAGGCGGGGACTGAAGCTTTCTTT. Translation: CASSERRKAGTEAFF.

The chain joins TRBV10-3 to TRBJ2-1, with D perhaps being TRBD1 or TRBD2 (5 bases each). The CDR3 covers 15 residues. The V gene lost 6 bases and the J gene lost 5 bases, with 17 bases spanning the gap. CDR1 is ENHRY, CDR2 SYGVKD, per germline. The CDR3 region has the DNA TGTGCCATCAGGGACTCGCAGGGACCTAACAATGAGCAGTTCTTC. This codes for CAIRDSQGPNNEQFF.

The chain combines TRBV27 with TRBJ2-1; 9 positions agree with TRBD1. The V segment lost 2 bases and the J segment 7 bases; nucleotides outside the gene matches: 12. The CDR3 is 17 amino acids. The V gene's germline CDR1 is MNHEY and CDR2 SMNVEV (reference sequence). CDR3 region: CASSLPYGTGLRNEQFF. The DNA of the CDR3 is TGTGCCAGCAGTTTACCGTACGGGACAGGGCTTCGGAATGAGCAGTTCTTC.

The V and J genes are TRBV7-9 and TRBJ2-3; D uncertain. V was trimmed by 5 bases and J by 7 bases, leaving 16 bases between them. This CDR3 spans 14 amino acids. Germline CDR1 SEHNR, CDR2 FQNEAQ (reference sequence). CDR3 in amino acids: CASSADLGSHTQYF. The CDR3 DNA follows: TGTGCCAGCAGCGCGGACCTAGGGTCCCATACGCAGTATTTT.

The chain combines TRBV5-1 with TRBJ1-5; D possibly corresponds to TRBD1 (6 bases). The V and J ends lost 4 bases and 5 bases respectively, with 16 bases between them. This CDR3 comprises 15 residues. Germline V gives CDR1 SGHRS, CDR2 YFSETQ. CDR3 region: CASSPSGGLDQPQHF. The DNA for the CDR3 is TGCGCCAGCAGCCCTAGTGGGGGCTTAGATCAGCCCCAGCATTTT.

This clone was seen a few times. V gene TRBV6-5 combines with J gene TRBJ1-5; 9 bases are shared with TRBD1. V lost 6 bases to trimming and J lost 8 bases; unmatched junction nucleotides: 8. The CDR3 is made up of 14 amino acids. Looked up from germline, CDR1 is MNHEY and CDR2 is SVGAGI. In nucleotides, the CDR3 is TGTGCCAGCAGGCCGGGACAGGGAGGGAAGCCCCAGCATTTT. This gives the protein CASRPGQGGKPQHF.

The chain recombines TRBV5-8 with TRBJ2-1; TRBD2 is a possible D gene (6 bases). The germline gives CDR1 SGHTS, CDR2 YDEGEE. Trimming stripped 4 bases from V and 3 bases from J, with 14 bases between. The CDR3 extends over 15 amino acids. CDR3 protein: CASSIRLGGYNEQFF. CDR3 nucleotides: TGTGCCAGCAGCATCAGGCTGGGGGGCTACAATGAGCAGTTCTTC.

This chain connects TRBV2 to TRBJ2-7; the D gene is possibly TRBD2 (6 bases). Trimming removed 7 bases from V and 0 bases from J, with 13 bases in between. CDR1 and CDR2 from the germline V gene are SNHLY and FYNNEI. This CDR3 has 14 residues. The CDR3 nucleotides are TGTGCCAGCATTCTACGGGAGTCCTCCTACGAGCAGTACTTC. Translating gives CASILRESSYEQYF.

The gene calls are TRBV11-2 and TRBJ1-5, with D hard to call. V lost 4 bases to trimming and J lost 0 bases, with 10 bases between them. Germline CDR1 and CDR2: SGHAT and FQNNGV. The CDR3 runs 15 residues. The CDR3 sequence is CASSSTPYSNQPQHF. DNA for the CDR3: TGTGCCAGCAGCTCAACCCCGTATAGCAATCAGCCCCAGCATTTT.